The 22 T cell receptor beta chains below come from one sample, sequenced in a study of blood T cell repertoires in COVID-19. Sequencing was performed with immunoSEQ multiplex PCR; in TCRdb, only in-frame clones are kept and a portion is missing. The sample consists of about 300,000 clones, around nine tenths of them appearing once. The sample comprised PBMCs or T cells enriched from blood (not recorded which). Receptor source: a man between 60 and 75 years old who had recovered from COVID-19.

The rearrangement joins TRBV28 to TRBJ2-7, with a tentative D call TRBD2 (6 bases). Germline CDR1 is MDHEN and CDR2 is SYDVKM. The CDR3 length is 15 residues. V lost 6 bases to trimming and J lost 5 bases, with 20 bases between them. CDR3 coding DNA: TGTGCCAGCAGGCCCATGGGGGGTATCGGCAACGAGCAGTACTTC. Translation gives CASRPMGGIGNEQYF. The variable domain in full, with the rest retrieved from reference TRBV28 and TRBJ2-7, is DVKVTQSSRYLVKRTGEKVFLECVQDMDHENMFWYRQDPGLGLRLIYFSYDVKMKEKGDIPEGYSVSREKKERFSLILESASTNQTSMYLCASRPMGGIGNEQYFGPGTRLTVT.

Here the CDR3 reads CASSPSPSYEQYF. In nucleotides, the CDR3 is TGTGCCAGCAGCCCTAGTCCCTCCTACGAGCAGTACTTC. The chain uses TRBV11-2 and TRBJ2-7; D is uncertain. Trimming stripped 5 bases from V and 0 bases from J, with 8 bases between. Per germline, CDR1 SGHAT and CDR2 FQNNGV. The CDR3 sequence is 13 residues long.

This clone was seen once. V is TRBV7-3 and J is TRBJ1-3; D is undetermined. This CDR3 has 17 residues. The V end lost 4 bases, the J end lost 0 bases, and 16 bases lay between the germline ends. CDR1 and CDR2 (germline): SGHTA, FQGTGA. The CDR3 reads CASSSGIIGSSGNTIYF. DNA of the CDR3: TGTGCCAGCAGCTCCGGGATTATCGGGAGCTCTGGAAACACCATATATTTT.

The chain has TRBV4-3 and TRBJ1-4; 9 bases are shared with TRBD1. From germline, CDR1 is LGHNA and CDR2 YSLEER. V was pared by 4 bases and J by 1 base, with 13 bases of the junction left unmatched. CDR3 length: 19 amino acids. This CDR3 is CASSRSWGTGGLTNEKLFF. CDR3 bases: TGCGCCAGCAGCCGGTCATGGGGAACAGGGGGCCTAACTAATGAAAAACTGTTTTTT.

The sample holds a few counts of this clone. The chain combines TRBV28 with TRBJ2-7, with D maybe TRBD2 (6 bases). Germline V CDR1 and CDR2: MDHEN, SYDVKM. Trimming stripped 1 base from V and 4 bases from J, with 11 bases between. There are 14 residues in the CDR3. CDR3 DNA: TGTGCCAGCAGTTTATCCCGGGGGTCATACGAGCAGTACTTC. It is translated as CASSLSRGSYEQYF.

A single count supports this clone. V is TRBV25-1 and J is TRBJ2-2; D may be TRBD2 (6 bases). The CDR3 loop spans 15 amino acids. V lost 6 bases, J lost 6 bases, and 17 bases lay in between. CDR1 and CDR2 (germline): MGHDK, SYGVNS. The CDR3 coding sequence is TGTGCCAGCAGCCCCCCGGGGAGGTGGGCCGGGGAGCTGTTTTTT. Translation: CASSPPGRWAGELFF.

The CDR3 sequence: CASSGAGYLGLDTEAFF. As DNA, the CDR3 is TGTGCCAGCAGCGGAGCAGGGTATTTGGGACTTGACACTGAAGCTTTCTTT. The rearrangement uses TRBV9 and TRBJ1-1; maybe TRBD1 (5 bases). The CDR3 covers 17 residues. The V end lost 3 bases, the J end lost 3 bases, and 21 bases lay between the germline ends. The germline gives CDR1 SGDLS, CDR2 YYNGEE.

The CDR3 nucleotides are TGTGCCAGCAGTTTTATCGGGCAGGGGGCCGCCAGGAACATTCAGTACTTC. It specifies CASSFIGQGAARNIQYF. The chain joins TRBV28 to TRBJ2-4; 8 bases align to TRBD1. The CDR3 covers 17 residues. V gave up 3 bases and J gave up 7 bases; unmatched junction bases: 14. Germline CDR1 is MDHEN and CDR2 is SYDVKM.

V is TRBV10-2 and J is TRBJ2-7; 7 bases fit TRBD2. CDR1 is WSHSY and CDR2 is SAAADI in the germline V gene. The CDR3 totals 13 residues. Trimming removed 8 bases from V and 7 bases from J; junction bases left unmatched: 11. The CDR3 is CASDGGGPGEQYF. The CDR3 DNA follows: TGCGCCAGCGACGGGGGAGGGCCGGGGGAGCAGTACTTC.

The V gene is TRBV27, the J gene TRBJ2-3; 8 bases map to TRBD2. With 4 bases clipped from V and 7 bases from J, the junction kept 16 bases outside the gene matches. This CDR3 comprises 17 residues. In germline, CDR1 is MNHEY, CDR2 SMNVEV (reference sequence). The CDR3, as DNA: TGTGCCAGCAGTTATTTCGGGCCGGGACTAGGGGAAAATACGCAGTATTTT. Its translation is CASSYFGPGLGENTQYF.

The chain has TRBV7-8 and TRBJ1-5; D remains ambiguous. Trimming removed 0 bases at V and 2 bases at J, with 8 bases between. CDR1 and CDR2 (germline): SGHVS, FQNEAQ. The CDR3 is made up of 15 amino acids. The CDR3 protein is CASSLASGGNQPQHF. In DNA form, the CDR3 reads TGTGCCAGCAGCTTAGCGAGCGGAGGCAATCAGCCCCAGCATTTT.

This clone has a count of ten or more. The chain couples TRBV6-1 to TRBJ1-4; the D gene is possibly TRBD1 (5 bases). The ends were cut back, 1 base at V and 8 bases at J, with 14 bases in the middle. The germline gives CDR1 MNHNS, CDR2 SASEGT. The CDR3 sequence is 15 residues long. In DNA, the CDR3 is TGTGCCAGCAGTGAAGGACCGGACGGGGGGGAAAAACTGTTTTTT. It yields the protein CASSEGPDGGEKLFF.

This clone appeared once. The gene calls are TRBV24-1 and TRBJ2-1; D is perhaps TRBD1 (6 bases). Trimming pared 4 bases from V and 3 bases from J, leaving 12 bases between. The CDR3 is made up of 15 amino acids. Germline values: CDR1 KGHDR, CDR2 SFDVKD. The CDR3 protein is CATSETGPHYNEQFF. As DNA, the CDR3 is TGTGCCACCAGTGAAACAGGGCCCCACTACAATGAGCAGTTCTTC.

The chain is built from TRBV7-2 and TRBJ2-7; no clear D gene. The CDR3 runs 14 residues. Germline CDR1 is SGHTA and CDR2 is FQGNSA. Trimming pared 0 bases from V and 4 bases from J, leaving 10 bases between. The CDR3, as DNA: TGTGCCAGCAGCTTAGCGCACGGAGCTTACGAGCAGTACTTC. Translated: CASSLAHGAYEQYF.

The V gene is TRBV4-2, the J gene TRBJ2-3, with a tentative D call TRBD2 (6 bases). Germline CDR1 LGHNA, CDR2 YNFKEQ. CDR3 size: 19 residues. V lost 0 bases to trimming and J lost 5 bases, with 24 bases between them. CDR3 loop: CASSQDQVLLAGELDTQYF. The CDR3 bases are TGTGCCAGCAGCCAAGATCAGGTCCTACTAGCCGGGGAGTTAGATACGCAGTATTTT.

This sequence joins TRBV19 and TRBJ2-3, with a weak D call TRBD2 (6 bases). CDR1 and CDR2 (germline): LNHDA, SQIVND (reference sequence). The CDR3 is made up of 16 amino acids. Trimming took off 4 bases at V and 0 bases at J, with 14 bases between the two ends. CDR3 amino acids: CASSSLGRGSTDTQYF. As DNA, the CDR3 is TGTGCCAGTAGTAGTCTGGGGCGGGGTAGCACAGATACGCAGTATTTT. Supplemented by reference TRBV19 and TRBJ2-3, the full variable domain reads DGGITQSPKYLFRKEGQNVTLSCEQNLNHDAMYWYRQDPGQGLRLIYYSQIVNDFQKGDIAEGYSVSREKKESFPLTVTSAQKNPTAFYLCASSSLGRGSTDTQYFGPGTRLTVL.

This chain uses TRBV6-5 with TRBJ1-6; tentative D call: TRBD1 (6 bases). The CDR3 covers 16 residues. V was cut by 4 bases and J by 3 bases, with 13 bases left in between. Per the germline V gene, CDR1 is MNHEY and CDR2 is SVGAGI. The chain's CDR3 is CASSSRGWGYNSPLHF. Written as DNA, the CDR3 is TGTGCCAGCAGTTCCAGGGGTTGGGGCTATAATTCACCCCTCCACTTT.

The chain is built from TRBV19 and TRBJ2-7; 9 positions agree with TRBD2. Losses at the gene ends were 4 bases for V and 3 bases for J; bases not matched to a gene: 7. Germline CDR1 and CDR2: LNHDA and SQIVND (reference sequence). The CDR3 extends over 15 amino acids. This chain's CDR3 is CASSTAGGAYYEQYF. The DNA for the CDR3 is TGTGCCAGTAGTACAGCGGGGGGCGCCTACTACGAGCAGTACTTC.

V usage is TRBV24-1 and J usage is TRBJ1-5, with D maybe TRBD1 (6 bases). Trimming stripped 4 bases from V and 3 bases from J, with 18 bases between. Germline loops: CDR1 KGHDR, CDR2 SFDVKD. The CDR3 length is 17 residues. The CDR3 DNA sequence: TGTGCCACCAGTGACCAAACAGGGAGGGTGGACAATCAGCCCCAGCATTTT. Translation gives CATSDQTGRVDNQPQHF.

The chain couples TRBV6-5 to TRBJ2-1; D might be TRBD1 (7 bases). V lost 10 bases to trimming and J lost 3 bases, with 19 bases between them. The CDR3 spans 15 residues. Germline lookup yields CDR1 MNHEY and CDR2 SVGAGI. The CDR3 is CATTLRGARYNEQFF. The CDR3 DNA reads as TGTGCCACCACCCTCAGGGGGGCGCGCTACAATGAGCAGTTCTTC.

The rearrangement links TRBV11-2 to TRBJ2-1, with 8 positions matching TRBD1. V trimming: 5 bases; J trimming: 4 bases; junction bases outside the gene matches: 7. This CDR3 spans 15 amino acids. Germline V CDR1 and CDR2: SGHAT, FQNNGV. CDR3 in amino acids: CASSAGQGLYNEQFF. In DNA form, the CDR3 reads TGTGCCAGCAGCGCCGGACAGGGATTGTACAATGAGCAGTTCTTC. Full variable domain (missing parts from reference TRBV11-2 and TRBJ2-1): EAGVAQSPRYKIIEKRQSVAFWCNPISGHATLYWYQQILGQGPKLLIQFQNNGVVDDSQLPKDRFSAERLKGVDSTLKIQPAKLEDSAVYLCASSAGQGLYNEQFFGPGTRLTVL.

This clone has a handful of counts. The J gene is TRBJ2-2, the V gene TRBV10-1; no firm D call. Germline-derived CDR1 and CDR2 are WNHNN and SYGVQD (reference sequence). Between the trimmed V and J ends, which lost 1 base and 6 bases, there was a span of 9 bases. This CDR3 has 14 residues. The CDR3 DNA is TGCGCCAGCAGTGAGTTCCCTAACTCCGGGGAGCTGTTTTTT. Encoded protein: CASSEFPNSGELFF.